The present T cell receptor (beta chain) was sequenced within a study of beta chain features in type 1 diabetes. Study in general: Cells sorted and examined across all samples totaled more than 95,000,000.

The CDR3 covers 16 residues. Germline V gene data show CDR1 as LNHNV and CDR2 as YYDKDF (reference sequence). The J segment lost 0 bases and the V segment lost 0 bases, leaving 5 bases of the junction unmatched. Researchers reported sorting CD4+ naive, central memory, regulatory and stem cell-like memory cells via CD45RO/CCR7/CD25/CD127/CD95/CD27. Expressed TCRB transcripts were sequenced after all isolated RNA was converted to cDNA. Repertoires were generated with immunoSEQ multiplex PCR, while TCRdb's copy carries only in-frame clones and drops some. The profile shows about 360,000 clones, roughly 13% of them singletons.

The sequenced material came from naive CD4+ T cells from blood. The chain couples TRBV15 to TRBJ2-7, with 7 positions matching TRBD1. This receptor was taken from a man aged 18-30 years in good health. CDR3 amino acids: CATSRDSGTASYEQYF. The CDR3 DNA follows: TGTGCCACCAGCAGAGACTCCGGGACAGCCTCCTACGAGCAGTACTTC.